A single sample is the source of the 8 T cell receptor beta chains below, sequenced in a study of T cells in Graves' hyperthyroidism and ophthalmopathy (dated by TCRdb to between 2017 and 2020). Library construction relied on multiplex PCR. These reads were obtained on an Illumina HiSeq 2000. The TCR beta CDR3 regions were amplified from the RNA transcripts. A first-round RT-PCR of the TCR CDR3 used the HTBI primer set with the Qiagen OneStep RT-PCR kit. TCRdb passed the public sequencing reads through fastp at Q25 and MiXCR, retaining productive beta sequences. Rows are combined by CDR3 protein, so each entry shows the most common genes and DNA. This sample holds about 360,000 distinct CDR3 sequences; about 12% were observed only once. Less than 10% of the sample lies in the top ten. The sequenced sample consisted of blood. All receptors come from a woman younger than 35 with Graves' hyperthyroidism.

The rearrangement links TRBV19 to TRBJ1-1, with D unclear. The V gene's germline CDR1 is LNHDA and CDR2 SQIVND (reference sequence). Trimming removed 6 bases at V and 1 base at J, with 9 bases between. This CDR3 is built from 13 residues. The CDR3 nucleotides are TGTGCCAGTAGGGGAGTTGGGAACACTGAAGCTTTCTTT. Protein product: CASRGVGNTEAFF.

V gene TRBV19 combines with J gene TRBJ1-1; unclear D gene. Germline assignment: CDR1 LNHDA and CDR2 SQIVND (reference sequence). Trimming took 5 bases from V and 1 from J, leaving 8 bases between them. The CDR3 extends over 13 amino acids. CDR3 sequence (DNA): TGTGCCAGTAGTTATCAGCGGAACACTGAAGCTTTCTTT. Translating gives CASSYQRNTEAFF.

This clonotype was detected only a few times. The chain combines TRBV6-2 or TRBV6-3 with TRBJ1-3, with 10 bases aligning to TRBD1. This CDR3 spans 17 amino acids. The trim removed 5 bases at V and 4 bases at J, leaving 11 bases unmatched. CDR1 and CDR2 from the germline V gene are MNHEY and SVGEGT. CDR3 in amino acids: CASSRAGTGASGNTIYF. The CDR3 nucleotides read TGTGCCAGCAGTCGGGCTGGGACAGGGGCCTCCGGAAACACCATATATTTT.

V is TRBV5-1 and J is TRBJ1-6; 7 nucleotides align to TRBD1. Germline trimming cut 4 bases from V and 6 bases from J; bases unmatched to any gene: 13. Germline assignment: CDR1 SGHRS and CDR2 YFSETQ. The CDR3 totals 17 residues. The CDR3 DNA sequence: TGCGCCAGCAGCCCCAAACGACAGGGTTCTAGTAATTCACCCCTCCACTTT. Translating gives CASSPKRQGSSNSPLHF.

In this sample, this clonotype turned up many times. This chain joins TRBV7-2 and TRBJ2-5; a possible D gene is TRBD2 (6 bases). Germline CDR1 reads SGHTA; CDR2 reads FQGNSA. The CDR3 has 16 amino acids. Between the trimmed V and J ends, which lost 6 bases and 5 bases, there was a span of 22 bases. The CDR3 bases are TGTGCCAGCAGTTCCCCAGGGACTCTCATAGAGGAGACCCAGTACTTC. This codes for CASSSPGTLIEETQYF.

This clonotype showed up many times. The genes are TRBV28 and TRBJ1-2; 8 bases agree with TRBD1. Germline values: CDR1 MDHEN, CDR2 SYDVKM. After removal of 6 bases from V and 6 bases from J, the junction contained 6 bases not matched to a gene. The CDR3 is made up of 13 amino acids. As DNA, the CDR3 is TGTGCCAGCAGCCCGGGACAGGCTGATGGCTACACCTTC. Amino acids: CASSPGQADGYTF.

This clonotype was seen many times. This sequence joins TRBV7-2 and TRBJ2-1; D assignment may be TRBD1 or TRBD2 (5 bases each). The CDR3 extends over 16 amino acids. Between the trimmed V and J ends, which lost 3 bases and 6 bases, there was a span of 18 bases. The germline CDR1 and CDR2 sequences are SGHTA and FQGNSA. The CDR3 DNA reads as TGTGCCAGCAGCTTCCGAGGGGTGATCGGGCGCAATGAGCAGTTCTTC. Amino acid sequence: CASSFRGVIGRNEQFF.

This clonotype was observed many times. The V call is TRBV5-1, the J call TRBJ2-1, with 8 bases matching TRBD2. Trimming cost V 0 bases and J 2 bases; bases outside gene matches: 4. This CDR3 spans 16 amino acids. The germline CDR1 and CDR2 sequences are SGHRS and YFSETQ. The CDR3 nucleotides are TGCGCCAGCAGCTTGGGGACTAGCTATCCCTACAATGAGCAGTTCTTC. It specifies CASSLGTSYPYNEQFF. Combining the CDR3 with reference TRBV5-1 and TRBJ2-1 gives the whole variable domain KAGVTQTPRYLIKTRGQQVTLSCSPISGHRSVSWYQQTPGQGLQFLFEYFSETQRNKGNFPGRFSGRQFSNSRSEMNVSTLELGDSALYLCASSLGTSYPYNEQFFGPGTRLTVL.